This T cell receptor beta chain was identified during a study of T cells in Graves' hyperthyroidism and ophthalmopathy. General study results and limits: Ophthalmopathy, as predicted by the model, came a median about seven months after the prediction.

This clonotype occurred a few times. Its target is unknown. Diagnoses rested on clinical symptoms, serum thyroxine and TRAb, thyroid ultrasound and orbital computed tomography. CDR1 is LNHDA, CDR2 SQIVND, per germline (reference sequence). The CDR3 spans 13 residues. Between the trimmed V and J ends, which lost 4 bases and 3 bases, there was a span of 10 bases. There were TCR beta CDR3 regions amplified from RNA transcripts. The TCR CDR3 was amplified in a first-round RT-PCR using the HTBI primer set. From the multiplex PCR reads, TCRdb called clonotypes with MiXCR, one entry per CDR3 protein. The table has more than 300,000 distinct CDR3 sequences, about 15% seen once.

The receptor comes from a woman in her fifties or sixties with Graves' hyperthyroidism. Sequences were obtained from blood. This rearrangement joins TRBV19 to TRBJ2-7, with no clear D. CDR3 DNA: TGTGCCAGTAGTAATGACCTCTACTACGAGCAGTACTTC. This gives the protein CASSNDLYYEQYF.